One sample yielded the 18 T cell receptor beta chains listed below, sequenced in a study of blood T cell repertoires in COVID-19. TCRdb's copy holds only in-frame clones and misses some; the assay was immunoSEQ multiplex PCR. The data hold about 100,000 clones, with approximately 86% observed a single time. Input material: peripheral blood. These receptors came from an elderly man with acute or convalescent COVID-19.

This clone was counted once. J is TRBJ2-1 and V is TRBV6-2 or TRBV6-3; D is unclear. The germline CDR1 and CDR2 sequences are MNHEY and SVGEGT. The CDR3 covers 13 residues. Trimming removed 0 bases from V and 5 bases from J, with 5 bases in between. In DNA, the CDR3 is TGTGCCAGCAGTTACTCTGGCAACAATGAGCAGTTCTTC. Residues: CASSYSGNNEQFF.

The chain couples TRBV28 to TRBJ2-7; 7 positions match TRBD2. V gave up 5 bases and J gave up 9 bases; unmatched junction bases: 10. This CDR3 region has 13 residues. Germline V lookup: CDR1 MDHEN, CDR2 SYDVKM. Written as DNA, the CDR3 is TGTGCCAGCAGTCTGGGACTACCACCTGGGCAGTACTTC. It translates to CASSLGLPPGQYF.

V is TRBV19 and J is TRBJ2-1, with D tentatively TRBD1 (5 bases). Trimming removed 0 bases from V and 2 bases from J, with 17 bases in between. Germline lookup yields CDR1 LNHDA and CDR2 SQIVND (reference sequence). The length of the CDR3 is 18 residues. In DNA form, the CDR3 reads TGTGCCAGTAGTATAGATTACAAGGGAACAGGACCCTACAATGAGCAGTTCTTC. Translation: CASSIDYKGTGPYNEQFF.

The V gene is TRBV6-5, the J gene TRBJ2-7; TRBD2 aligns across 8 bases. The CDR3 loop spans 14 amino acids. From germline, CDR1 is MNHEY and CDR2 SVGAGI. Trimming took 6 bases from V and 6 from J; bases not matched to a gene: 10. CDR3 in amino acids: CASSVSGMTGEQYF. CDR3 nucleotide sequence: TGTGCCAGCAGCGTTAGCGGGATGACGGGCGAGCAGTACTTC.

This rearrangement joins TRBV28 to TRBJ2-7; D possibly corresponds to TRBD2 (5 bases). This CDR3 has 17 amino acids. Trimming shortened V by 6 bases and J by 0 bases, and 21 bases separated the two germline ends. Looked up from germline, CDR1 is MDHEN and CDR2 is SYDVKM. CDR3 coding DNA: TGTGCCAGCAGCGGCTCCCCTTTTGCGGGTAACTCCTACGAGCAGTACTTC. This sequence encodes CASSGSPFAGNSYEQYF. The variable domain in full, completed from reference TRBV28 and TRBJ2-7, reads DVKVTQSSRYLVKRTGEKVFLECVQDMDHENMFWYRQDPGLGLRLIYFSYDVKMKEKGDIPEGYSVSREKKERFSLILESASTNQTSMYLCASSGSPFAGNSYEQYFGPGTRLTVT.

This clone occurred a few times. The gene calls are TRBV19 and TRBJ2-5; 8 nucleotides match TRBD1. V trimming: 4 bases; J trimming: 4 bases; junction bases outside the gene matches: 5. Per the germline V gene, CDR1 is LNHDA and CDR2 is SQIVND (reference sequence). The CDR3 has 14 residues. The DNA of the CDR3 is TGTGCCAGTAGTACCCGGACAGGGAGAGAGACCCAGTACTTC. This codes for CASSTRTGRETQYF.

The rearrangement links TRBV6-4 to TRBJ1-6, with 9 bases identical to TRBD1. From germline, CDR1 is MRHNA and CDR2 SNTAGT. Germline trimming cut 6 bases from V and 8 bases from J; bases unmatched to any gene: 2. The CDR3 sequence is 13 residues long. The CDR3 DNA is TGTGCCAGCAGGCGGGACAGGGATTCACCCCTCCACTTT. Amino acid sequence: CASRRDRDSPLHF.

The chain recombines TRBV6-6 with TRBJ1-4; 8 bases align to TRBD1. The CDR3 has 15 residues. V trimming: 4 bases; J trimming: 8 bases; junction bases outside the gene matches: 9. The V gene's germline CDR1 is MNHNY and CDR2 SVGAGI (reference sequence). The CDR3 region has the DNA TGTGCCAGCAGTTCTTTAGACAGGGGAGAGGAAAAACTGTTTTTT. This translates into CASSSLDRGEEKLFF.

This rearrangement joins TRBV29-1 to TRBJ2-6; TRBD2 aligns across 11 bases. This CDR3 is built from 19 residues. Germline assignment: CDR1 SQVTM and CDR2 ANQGSEA. V lost 1 base, J lost 0 bases, and 8 bases stayed unmatched. The CDR3 loop reads CSVEGFVAGGYSGANVLTF. CDR3 DNA: TGCAGCGTTGAAGGTTTTGTAGCGGGAGGGTACTCTGGGGCCAACGTCCTGACTTTC.

Concerning this clone itself: The same CDR3 arises from other DNA sequences in this sample as well. V gene TRBV14 combines with J gene TRBJ2-5; possible D gene TRBD2, 6 bases. The CDR3 is 16 residues long. The germline gives CDR1 SGHDN, CDR2 FVKESK. The V end lost 4 bases, the J end lost 0 bases, and 15 bases lay between the germline ends. CDR3 amino acids: CASSPPGGGYQETQYF. In DNA, the CDR3 is TGTGCCAGCAGCCCCCCGGGCGGAGGGTACCAAGAGACCCAGTACTTC.

The chain is built from TRBV14 and TRBJ2-1; D not certain. This CDR3 has 15 residues. Looked up from germline, CDR1 is SGHDN and CDR2 is FVKESK. Trimming pared 0 bases from V and 5 bases from J, leaving 11 bases between. The CDR3 sequence: CASSQDYVVDNEQFF. Here the CDR3 DNA reads TGTGCCAGCAGCCAAGATTACGTAGTGGACAATGAGCAGTTCTTC.

In DNA form, the CDR3 reads TGTGCCAGCTCCACATTTGGGGTAGCGGGAGGGGATGAGCAGTTCTTC. It encodes CASSTFGVAGGDEQFF. The rearrangement joins TRBV27 to TRBJ2-1, with 11 bases identical to TRBD2. There are 16 residues in the CDR3. Germline values: CDR1 MNHEY, CDR2 SMNVEV (reference sequence). J was trimmed by 8 bases and V by 8 bases; bases with no gene match: 14.

The chain combines TRBV19 with TRBJ2-1, with D possibly TRBD1 on 6 matching bases. Germline assignment: CDR1 LNHDA and CDR2 SQIVND (reference sequence). The germline V and J ends were trimmed by 2 bases and 8 bases, with 16 bases remaining between them. The CDR3 covers 15 residues. CDR3 loop: CASSIRGGMIDEQFF. The CDR3 nucleotides are TGTGCCAGTAGTATAAGAGGGGGAATGATCGATGAGCAGTTCTTC.

V and J are TRBV9 and TRBJ2-3; TRBD1 agrees at 7 bases. Germline CDR1 is SGDLS and CDR2 is YYNGEE. V trimming: 6 bases; J trimming: 1 base; junction bases outside the gene matches: 8. The CDR3 has 15 amino acids. The CDR3 DNA reads as TGTGCCAGCACACTACAGGGGAAACGCACAGATACGCAGTATTTT. It is translated as CASTLQGKRTDTQYF. Based on the CDR3 plus reference TRBV9 and TRBJ2-3, the full variable domain is DSGVTQTPKHLITATGQRVTLRCSPRSGDLSVYWYQQSLDQGLQFLIQYYNGEERAKGNILERFSAQQFPDLHSELNLSSLELGDSALYFCASTLQGKRTDTQYFGPGTRLTVL.

This chain connects TRBV28 to TRBJ1-5; D possibly corresponds to TRBD1 (5 bases). The CDR3 is 14 residues long. V was cut by 7 bases and J by 5 bases, with 15 bases left in between. CDR1 and CDR2 from the germline V gene are MDHEN and SYDVKM. CDR3 amino acids: CASTPSRGHQPQHF. DNA of the CDR3: TGTGCCAGCACCCCTTCAAGGGGTCATCAGCCCCAGCATTTT.

The genes are TRBV7-5 and TRBJ1-1. TRBV7-5 is a listed pseudogene. This CDR3 has 13 residues. CDR3 loop: CARSLCPETEAFF. The CDR3 coding sequence is TGTGCCAGAAGCCTATGCCCGGAGACTGAAGCTTTCTTT.

The chain joins TRBV5-6 to TRBJ1-4, with a possible D match to TRBD1 (6 bases). The CDR3 length is 14 residues. The ends were cut back, 4 bases at V and 4 bases at J, with 11 bases in the middle. In germline, CDR1 is SGHDT, CDR2 YYEEEE. Here the CDR3 reads CASSIGTRNEKLFF. CDR3 DNA sequence: TGTGCCAGCAGCATCGGGACACGTAATGAAAAACTGTTTTTT.

The chain couples TRBV7-8 to TRBJ1-6; possible D gene TRBD1, 6 bases. V was shortened by 7 bases and J by 3 bases, with 13 bases between the two germline ends. CDR3 length equals 15 residues. Germline CDR1 SGHVS, CDR2 FQNEAQ. CDR3 nucleotide sequence: TGTGCCAGCATCCTAAACAGGGACTATAATTCACCCCTCCACTTT. It encodes CASILNRDYNSPLHF.